The clone carrying this T cell receptor beta chain was counted a few times. This sample was taken from a study of cytomegalovirus exposure and HLA in healthy donors. This CDR3 is 16 amino acids long. V lost 0 bases and J lost 0; bases outside the gene matches: 3. Germline lookup yields CDR1 SNHLY and CDR2 FYNNEI. The PCR used 60 Vbeta and 13 Jbeta primers. Data came from immunoSEQ multiplex PCR; TCRdb stores just in-frame clones and leaves some out. The sample contains 200,000 or so clones, 80% to 85% of which appear only once. The V and J genes are TRBV2 and TRBJ2-3; 7 nucleotides line up with TRBD1. The sequenced sample was PBMCs. This receptor was identified in a woman in her forties or fifties in good health and CMV-seropositive. For the CDR3, the DNA is TGTGCCAGCAGTGAAGCAGGGGGCGCCAGCACAGATACGCAGTATTTT. This gives the protein CASSEAGGASTDTQYF.